A single TCR beta chain is shown here with its context. Its antigen remains unidentified. There are no base qualities to consult, and no much larger clone falls within one base. This record comes from a study of cytomegalovirus exposure and HLA in healthy donors (dated by TCRdb to 2017 to 2019). At the level of the whole study: According to a later analysis, the roughly 120 validation repertoires were produced on the same platform as the approximately 690 repertoires of the first cohort. A separate validation cohort of about 110 different subjects was used in addition to the 666-subject first cohort. To predict cytomegalovirus infection status, the study brought together high-throughput TCR immunosequencing, statistical association of individual TCRs with disease status, and machine learning. The study aimed to test whether signatures of past pathogen exposure could be identified by cataloging public T cell receptors.

Donors formed part of the validation cohort, which comprised approximately 130 subjects and was distinct from the first cohort of some 700 subjects. The method behind the library was the immunoSEQ multiplex PCR assay. In the original analysis: A statistical classification framework was built to diagnose cytomegalovirus status from the catalog of TCR beta chain sequences. TCRdb limited this immuneACCESS table to in-frame rearrangements with V and J called. A share of clones is missing; checked studies link under half to unresolved V genes, and the rest is unexplained. Clone size and V and J calls were adopted from that table, with D and trimming inferred from the DNA. This sample gives around 150,000 clones in total; roughly 89% of them show up just once. The top ten clones comprise over 2.5% of the sample. The germline V gene gives CDR1 as MGHRA and CDR2 as YSYEKL. Inclusive of the bounding cysteine and phenylalanine, the CDR3 is 14 residues long. This entry keeps only the CDR3 DNA: 42 bases, framed from base 1. V loses 3 bases at its end and J loses 7 bases; junction bases beyond the gene matches: 7.

Results the study describes overall, beyond this receptor: The study listed 170 or so TCR beta chains as associated with cytomegalovirus. Across donors, most TCR sequences were observed very rarely, whereas some public TCRs were present in many individuals. In a later analysis, TCRs clustered in the first cohort were found to also tend to co-occur in the approximately 120 validation repertoires, with 85% to 95% of cluster scores above 0. All 110 or so repertoires were used to score co-occurrence in the validation cohort in a later analysis, because that analysis had no HLA typing for the cohort. In vitro tests confirmed that three of the cytomegalovirus-associated TCR beta chains recognize cytomegalovirus antigens. According to the authors, the approach could potentially be generalized to other disease states and immunological phenotypes. The classifier was reported to diagnose cytomegalovirus status with high specificity and sensitivity in both the original and validation cohorts.

This receptor was obtained from a woman aged 18 to 35 in good health and CMV-seropositive. The V and J genes are TRBV4-1 and TRBJ2-7, and TRBD1 aligns with 9 junction nucleotides. Sequenced material: PBMCs. The base sequence is TGCGCCAGCAGCCAGAAACAGGGGGCGCGGGAGCAGTACTTC. This sequence encodes CASSQKQGAREQYF.